Described below is a single T cell receptor (beta chain) sequence and its context. This CDR3 is built from 14 residues. From germline, CDR1 is SEHNR and CDR2 FQNEAQ (reference sequence). Trimming took 4 bases from V and 3 from J; bases not matched to a gene: 5. After extraction with the RNeasy kit, roughly 0.45 to 1 ug of the RNA was reverse transcribed using random hexamers. The amplification used immunoSEQ multiplex PCR on TCR beta CDR3; it spanned 54 Vbeta and 13 Jbeta. MiXCR, run by TCRdb on the immunoSEQ multiplex PCR reads, gives a single entry per CDR3 protein. The sample holds about 300,000 distinct CDR3 sequences, approximately 90% seen once. This sample was included in a study of CD8 T cells in Susac syndrome. Multiple sclerosis controls were treatment-naive patients with stable or active relapsing-remitting disease.

The sequence derives from a human donor with multiple sclerosis. Source material: CD4+ T cells from PBMCs. The chain recombines TRBV7-9 with TRBJ1-1, with 7 bases lining up with TRBD1. This CDR3 is CASSSPDRYTEAFF. In nucleotides, the CDR3 is TGTGCCAGCAGCTCCCCGGACAGGTACACTGAAGCTTTCTTT.